Each of the 5 T cell receptor beta chains below was sequenced from the same sample in a study of T cells in Graves' hyperthyroidism and ophthalmopathy. The TCR beta CDR3 regions underwent amplification using RNA transcripts as the source. Using the HTBI primer set, a first-round RT-PCR was run on the TCR CDR3. TCRdb re-analysed the multiplex PCR reads in MiXCR, keeping a single row per CDR3 protein. This table holds 450,000 to 650,000 distinct CDR3 sequences, around 20% found once. Material: blood. Receptors originate from a man between 18 and 29 years old with Graves' hyperthyroidism.

This clonotype was observed a handful of times. The chain is built from TRBV7-9 and TRBJ1-1, with D possibly matching TRBD1 (6 bases). Germline assignment: CDR1 SEHNR and CDR2 FQNEAQ (reference sequence). The CDR3 covers 13 residues. The V gene lost 7 bases and the J gene lost 3 bases, with 12 bases spanning the gap. CDR3 DNA: TGTGCCAGCACTGCCCCAGGGGACACTGAAGCTTTCTTT. Its translation: CASTAPGDTEAFF.

This clonotype occurred many times. The J gene is TRBJ1-3, the V gene TRBV10-3, with 7 bases that match TRBD1. In germline, CDR1 is ENHRY, CDR2 SYGVKD. Trimming at V came to 1 base and at J to 0 bases, leaving 9 bases not matched to a gene. CDR3 length equals 18 residues. In DNA, the CDR3 is TGTGCCATCAGTGAGTGGGGGATGGGACAGCACTCTGGAAACACCATATATTTT. Residues: CAISEWGMGQHSGNTIYF.

This clonotype showed up many times. The rearrangement uses TRBV5-5 and TRBJ1-2; D uncertain. V was clipped by 2 bases and J by 4 bases, with 9 bases between them. CDR3 length: 13 amino acids. The V gene's germline CDR1 is SGHKS and CDR2 YYEKEE (reference sequence). The chain's CDR3 is CASSLSSFYGYTF. In nucleotides, the CDR3 is TGTGCCAGCAGCTTAAGTTCCTTCTATGGCTACACCTTC.

In this sample, this clonotype turned up many times. The rearrangement links TRBV12-3 or TRBV12-4 to TRBJ1-2, with unresolved D. V lost 3 bases and J 6 bases, leaving 20 bases between the germline ends. This CDR3 contains 16 residues. CDR3 DNA sequence: TGTGCCAGCAGTTTTTACCGAGTTTCCGGGAGGGATGGCTACACCTTC. This sequence encodes CASSFYRVSGRDGYTF.

This clonotype was counted at least ten times. The chain combines TRBV2 with TRBJ1-2, with D unresolved. The V gene's germline CDR1 is SNHLY and CDR2 FYNNEI. V lost 2 bases and J 0 bases, leaving 7 bases between the germline ends. The CDR3 extends over 14 amino acids. As DNA, the CDR3 is TGTGCCAGCAGTGAAAACGGCCCTAACTATGGCTACACCTTC. Encoded protein: CASSENGPNYGYTF.